The 11 T cell receptor beta chains below all came from one sample that was sequenced in a study of T cells after yellow fever vaccination. Using its own MiXCR run on the 5' RACE reads, TCRdb lists one record per CDR3 protein. There are some 300,000 distinct CDR3 sequences in the sample; approximately 12% occur only once, and 3.3% lies in the top ten. The sequenced sample was CD4+ T cells sorted from PBMCs, obtained 45 days after the yellow fever booster vaccination. The receptors were gathered from a young man who received the YFV17D yellow fever vaccine.

This clonotype was recorded at least ten times. V and J are TRBV6-5 and TRBJ2-5; D is perhaps TRBD1 (6 bases). V was cut by 4 bases and J by 5 bases, with 11 bases left in between. From germline, CDR1 is MNHEY and CDR2 SVGAGI. This CDR3 is built from 13 residues. In nucleotides, the CDR3 is TGTGCCAGCAGTTCGCCAGGGGATGAGACCCAGTACTTC. It codes for CASSSPGDETQYF.

The rearrangement joins TRBV28 to TRBJ2-3; 13 bases are a match to TRBD2. V shed 5 bases and J 6 bases; nucleotides not matched to a gene: 11. Germline CDR1 reads MDHEN; CDR2 reads SYDVKM. The length of the CDR3 is 17 residues. The CDR3 reads CASSTTSGGAGWDTQYF. As DNA, the CDR3 is TGTGCCAGCAGTACCACTAGCGGGGGGGCCGGATGGGATACGCAGTATTTT.

In this sample, this clonotype turned up a few times. The rearrangement links TRBV6-6 to TRBJ1-3, with D unresolved. CDR3 length: 13 residues. V lost 7 bases and J lost 4, with 11 bases in between. Germline loops: CDR1 MNHNY, CDR2 SVGAGI (reference sequence). CDR3 coding DNA: TGTGCCAGCACCCGGATGACGGGAAACACCATATATTTT. It codes for CASTRMTGNTIYF.

This sequence joins TRBV7-8 and TRBJ2-1; D remains ambiguous. The CDR3 consists of 13 residues. Between the trimmed V and J ends, which lost 1 base and 8 bases, there was a span of 9 bases. The germline V gene has CDR1 SGHVS and CDR2 FQNEAQ. This chain's CDR3 is CASSLGSFDEQFF. The DNA for the CDR3 is TGTGCCAGCAGCTTAGGCTCGTTCGATGAGCAGTTCTTC.

The chain joins TRBV30 to TRBJ1-2, with D unclear. Germline V gene lookup returns CDR1 GTSNPN and CDR2 SVGIG (reference sequence). V was cut by 3 bases and J by 4 bases, with 15 bases left in between. The CDR3 has 14 amino acids. The DNA of the CDR3 is TGTGCCTGGAGCCGCCTGGCGGGAACCTATGGCTACACCTTC. It translates to CAWSRLAGTYGYTF.

This clonotype was detected only a few times. This chain connects TRBV18 to TRBJ2-1, with D possibly TRBD2 on 5 matching bases. Trimming pared 6 bases from V and 15 bases from J, leaving 21 bases between. Germline-derived CDR1 and CDR2 are KGHSH and LQKENI. The CDR3 length is 13 residues. In nucleotides, the CDR3 is TGTGCCAGCTCTCCCGGGCCGGGAAACCACGCGTTCTTC. Encoded protein: CASSPGPGNHAFF.

In its sample, this clonotype was seen a few times. The chain links TRBV6-2 or TRBV6-3 to TRBJ2-7; TRBD1 is a possible D gene (5 bases). The CDR3 consists of 16 residues. Trimming cost V 6 bases and J 3 bases, with 21 bases left between them. Germline CDR1 and CDR2: MNHEY and SVGEGT. The CDR3: CASRQPDGNRNYEQYF. The CDR3 bases are TGTGCCAGCAGACAACCGGACGGTAACAGGAACTACGAGCAGTACTTC.

The J gene is TRBJ2-2, the V gene TRBV29-1; D is ambiguous. The CDR3 is 14 residues long. V was clipped by 7 bases and J by 4 bases, with 16 bases between them. The germline V gene has CDR1 SQVTM and CDR2 ANQGSEA. The CDR3 coding sequence is TGCAGCGCCGCGATTCGGACCCTCACCGGGGAGCTGTTTTTT. Translation: CSAAIRTLTGELFF.

This chain joins TRBV24-1 and TRBJ1-5; D not certain. CDR1 is KGHDR and CDR2 is SFDVKD in the germline V gene. V was clipped by 3 bases and J by 4 bases, with 9 bases between them. The CDR3 is 14 residues long. The CDR3 sequence: CATSDASGNQPQHF. DNA for the CDR3: TGTGCCACCAGTGATGCCAGTGGGAATCAGCCCCAGCATTTT.

The V gene is TRBV20-1, the J gene TRBJ2-5; 9 nucleotides line up with TRBD2. In germline, CDR1 is DFQATT, CDR2 SNEGSKA (reference sequence). The CDR3 runs to 12 residues. Losses at the gene ends were 8 bases for V and 3 bases for J; bases not matched to a gene: 4. In nucleotides, the CDR3 is TGCAGTTCGACTAGCGGCGAAGAGACCCAGTACTTC. Protein product: CSSTSGEETQYF.

The CDR3 coding sequence is TGCAGTGCTCAGAAGGCACAGATGAACACTGAAGCTTTCTTT. Encoded protein: CSAQKAQMNTEAFF. This chain joins TRBV20-1 and TRBJ1-1; D not certain. This CDR3 spans 14 amino acids. Trimming removed 5 bases at V and 0 bases at J, with 13 bases between. Germline V CDR1 and CDR2: DFQATT, SNEGSKA (reference sequence).